These 3 T cell receptor beta chains were all obtained from the same sample, sequenced in a study of shared clonotypes between healthy human individuals. Only in-frame clones appear in the TCRdb table, and some are missing; sequencing was by immunoSEQ multiplex PCR. The table shows a few million clones, with almost 96% occurring only once. The sample taken for sequencing was naive CD4+ T cells sorted from blood. Subset meaning: CD45RA+ positively selected. These TCRs come from a man aged 18-30 years in good health.

The V gene is TRBV18, the J gene TRBJ1-1; D is perhaps TRBD1 (6 bases). V was trimmed by 2 bases and J by 1 base, leaving 11 bases between them. This CDR3 is 15 amino acids long. CDR1 and CDR2 from the germline V gene are KGHSH and LQKENI. This CDR3 is CASSPSGTPNTEAFF. CDR3 nucleotides: TGTGCCAGCTCACCATCCGGGACACCGAACACTGAAGCTTTCTTT.

The rearrangement links TRBV11-2 to TRBJ1-1; D is uncertain. The CDR3 runs to 14 residues. Germline CDR1 is SGHAT and CDR2 is FQNNGV. V lost 4 bases and J 1 base, leaving 10 bases between the germline ends. CDR3 bases: TGTGCCAGCAGCTATCAGATCAAGAACACTGAAGCTTTCTTT. Translating it yields CASSYQIKNTEAFF.

The V and J genes are TRBV5-6 and TRBJ1-4; 7 bases map to TRBD1. The trim removed 0 bases at V and 8 bases at J, leaving 4 bases unmatched. CDR3 size: 14 residues. Germline CDR1 reads SGHDT; CDR2 reads YYEEEE. The CDR3 reads CASSLGDRDEKLFF. DNA of the CDR3: TGTGCCAGCAGCTTGGGAGACAGGGACGAAAAACTGTTTTTT.